Listed here is a single T cell receptor beta chain. Authors of the study amplified TCR beta CDR3 regions from RNA transcripts. The HTBI primer set served for first-round RT-PCR of the TCR CDR3. From the multiplex PCR reads, TCRdb called clonotypes with MiXCR, one entry per CDR3 protein. Counted here are tens of thousands of distinct CDR3 sequences, under 55% occurring once; the ten biggest clones make up approximately 10%. This record comes from a study of T cells in Graves' hyperthyroidism and ophthalmopathy. Participants, patients aged 18 to 65, had newly diagnosed hyperthyroidism with a duration under 2 months. Diagnoses were established using clinical symptoms, serum thyroxine and TRAb, thyroid ultrasound and orbital computed tomography. Trimming took 8 bases from V and 1 from J, leaving 9 bases between them. The CDR3 spans 12 residues. Looked up from germline, CDR1 is ENHRY and CDR2 is SYGVKD.

The clonotype comes from a woman aged 25 to 45 with Graves' hyperthyroidism. Sequenced material: blood. The chain uses TRBV10-3 and TRBJ2-7; no firm D call. CDR3 residues: CAIGRPSYEQYF. The CDR3 bases are TGTGCCATCGGTCGACCGTCCTACGAGCAGTACTTC.